The T cell receptor (beta chain) described here comes from a study of shared clonotypes between healthy human individuals (dated by TCRdb to 2018 to 2020). For context, the study as a whole: A couple of women and a few men aged 18 to 49 years were included in the cohort. The study deeply sequenced blood TCR repertoires of five healthy adults to estimate repertoire size and the extent of clonotype sharing between individuals. Per donor, leukapheresis produced somewhere between about 0.94 and 8.9 billion PBMCs. Different laboratories and diverse techniques were used to prepare libraries and sequence TCR repertoires, to increase sequencing depth and limit assay-specific biases. For each donor, three plates each were used for CD4 naive and CD4 memory, two plates were used for CD8 naive, and one plate was used for CD8 memory.

Points the paper makes about the study in general: Even with the large sequencing depth, rarefaction of the sorted-subset datasets indicated that sequencing was incomplete. The small number of donors limited the genetic and exposure-history diversity represented. Estimated clonotype richness was generally larger for naive than for memory subsets. About 4.5% of naive CD4, approximately 3.7% of naive CD8, around 2.3% of memory CD4, and approximately 0.39% of memory CD8 clonotypes were shared across several donors. Only blood was sampled, and tissue TCR repertoires likely differ from those in blood. Pairwise subsampling led to the expectation that sequencing depth would affect the degree of clonotype sharing among donors. Compared with non-shared clonotypes, clonotypes shared by all four sorted-subset donors had higher generation probabilities.

Using the deep immunoSEQ assay, TCR CDR3 regions were amplified from genomic DNA by multiplex PCR. Genomic DNA extracted from each cell subset was distributed evenly over all wells of several immunoSEQ 96-well plates, and each plate served as one replicate. For sorted subsets, about 200 ng genomic DNA, equal to tens of thousands of T cell genomes, was loaded into each replicate PCR. Purified libraries were measured with a Qubit 3.0 fluorometer, size-checked on a Bioanalyzer 2100, and measured again with the KAPA Library Quantification kit. Each immunoSEQ 96-well plate was sequenced on its own single-read 150-cycle Illumina NextSeq 550 flow cell. The original pipeline was this. Because the immunoSEQ output held only junctional sequences and lacked quality scores, the filtering could not match the filtering applied to full-length reads. To assign V/J genes and CDR3, sequences were annotated using PyIR, a Python wrapper for IgBLAST v1.9, with IMGT germline references. Any read was removed if the V/J assignment was weak (E-value above 1e-6), the CDR3 was missing, or the read contained stop codons, out-of-frame junctions, or ambiguous translated residues. V3J clonotypes were defined as sequences sharing the same inferred V gene, J gene, and CDR3 amino acid sequence. To compute the percentage overlap between repertoires, the number of shared unique clonotypes was divided by the size of the smaller repertoire. RTK rarefaction, the Chao1 estimator, and Recon v2.1 estimates of unobserved clonotypes were used to assess repertoire richness. OLGA was used to compute generation probabilities for all TCRbeta clonotypes that the gDNA method yielded from a handful of donors. This is the immuneACCESS table as TCRdb keeps it, with only in-frame sequences that have V and J called. A part of the clones is gone; compared with another copy, unresolved V genes explain less than half, and the rest is unexplained. V, J and clone size reflect that table, while D and trimming were determined from the DNA. Here the sample has about 1.4 million clones; around 97% occur a single time. The ten largest clonotypes hold roughly 1.2% of the sample.

The trim is 0 bases for V and 0 bases for J, with a gap of 7 bases between the germline ends. CDR1 and CDR2 are drawn from the germline V gene: SGHRS, YFSETQ. Including the terminal cysteine and phenylalanine, the CDR3 comprises 15 residues. Only the CDR3 part of the read is kept: 45 bases, read in frame from the first base. Healthy HIV-negative adults with no recently reported acute infections or vaccinations were included as donors. Every donor was a Caucasian adult residing in Nashville, Tennessee, USA. CD4+ T cells were enriched through magnetic negative selection, after which naive cells were positively selected on CD45RA and the remaining negative fraction served as the memory subset. Blood was obtained by leukapheresis, after which PBMCs were separated by Ficoll-Histopaque density gradient centrifugation and cryopreserved in liquid nitrogen vapor phase. Analytical flow cytometry was used to check the purity and quantity of every magnetically sorted T cell population. Genomic DNA was isolated from each sorted fraction and quantified by UV absorbance on a Nanodrop 2000c.

The table lists this clone with a count of one. The antigen this receptor binds is unknown. The record has no base qualities; no much larger clone is one base away. The source is a man aged 30-40 years in good health. The rearranged segments are TRBV5-1 and TRBJ1-3; no D gene can be assigned with confidence. Material for sequencing was naive CD4+ T cells sorted from blood. The cell subset or site label, as the study defines it: CD45RA+ positively selected. In nucleotide form, the sequence is TGCGCCAGCAGCTTGGGTGATCGCTCTGGAAACACCATATATTTT. Its coded protein is CASSLGDRSGNTIYF.